The 21 T cell receptor beta chains below all came from one sample that was sequenced in a study of T-cell reconstitution after alpha-beta-depleted transplantation in children. Unique molecular identifiers were built into the TCRbeta library. In TCRdb, the PCR reads were re-called with MiXCR into one record per CDR3 protein. The sample records 350,000 to 500,000 distinct CDR3 sequences, around two fifths being singletons. Source: PBMCs, taken before TCRalphabeta/CD19-depleted stem cell transplant. These receptors were obtained from a girl aged 2 to 10 with aplastic anemia, due to receive a stem cell transplant.

This clonotype has ten or more counts. The chain couples TRBV20-1 to TRBJ2-3, with 9 bases fitting TRBD1. This CDR3 is built from 14 residues. Germline CDR1 DFQATT, CDR2 SNEGSKA (reference sequence). After removal of 5 bases from V and 1 base from J, the junction contained 4 bases not matched to a gene. CDR3 bases: TGCAGTGCTCAGGACAGGGGACGCACAGATACGCAGTATTTT. Translated, it gives CSAQDRGRTDTQYF.

This clonotype was detected ten times or more. The chain recombines TRBV10-3 with TRBJ2-7; weak D call: TRBD2 (6 bases). The CDR3 has 15 residues. The germline V gene has CDR1 ENHRY and CDR2 SYGVKD. Trimming stripped 6 bases from V and 0 bases from J, with 15 bases between. The CDR3 sequence is CAIRDPGLSSYEQYF. CDR3 DNA: TGTGCCATCAGAGACCCGGGACTCTCCTCCTACGAGCAGTACTTC.

The chain uses TRBV6-2 or TRBV6-3 and TRBJ2-5; 8 bases are shared with TRBD1. Germline assignment: CDR1 MNHEY and CDR2 SVGEGT. Trimming took 10 bases from V and 4 from J; bases not matched to a gene: 11. There are 14 residues in the CDR3. This CDR3 reads CATGVTGGRETQYF. The CDR3 region has the DNA TGTGCCACCGGGGTAACAGGGGGAAGAGAGACCCAGTACTTC.

This clonotype was seen many times. The V call is TRBV20-1, the J call TRBJ2-7; 10 nucleotides match TRBD2. The germline V gene encodes CDR1 DFQATT and CDR2 SNEGSKA (reference sequence). This CDR3 region has 15 residues. V dropped 6 bases and J dropped 2; count of bases not matched to a gene: 10. The DNA of the CDR3 is TGCAGTGCCCCGCGTAGCGGGAGGAGGGCCTACGAGCAGTACTTC. Translation: CSAPRSGRRAYEQYF.

CDR3 residues: CAGDSGETQYF. CDR3 bases: TGCGCCGGGGACTCGGGAGAGACCCAGTACTTC. This chain links TRBV10-1 with TRBJ2-5; TRBD2 might be the D (6 bases). The CDR3 has 11 residues. Trimming removed 11 bases at V and 4 bases at J, with 11 bases between. Germline V gene sequence: CDR1 WNHNN, CDR2 SYGVQD (reference sequence).

The gene calls are TRBV5-1 and TRBJ2-7; the D is unclear. This CDR3 region has 12 residues. V lost 5 bases, J lost 0 bases, and 6 bases lay in between. Germline V gene sequence: CDR1 SGHRS, CDR2 YFSETQ. The CDR3 DNA reads as TGCGCCAGCAGTACGGACTCCTACGAGCAGTACTTC. Encoded protein: CASSTDSYEQYF.

This clonotype was counted many times. The chain recombines TRBV7-2 with TRBJ2-2; no clear D gene. This CDR3 has 14 amino acids. The V gene's germline CDR1 is SGHTA and CDR2 FQGNSA. The V end lost 4 bases, the J end lost 6 bases, and 12 bases lay between the germline ends. CDR3 sequence (DNA): TGTGCCAGCAGCTCCCATGGACGTTCCGGGGAGCTGTTTTTT. It codes for CASSSHGRSGELFF. Combining the CDR3 with reference TRBV7-2 and TRBJ2-2 gives the whole variable domain GAGVSQSPSNKVTEKGKDVELRCDPISGHTALYWYRQSLGQGLEFLIYFQGNSAPDKSGLPSDRFSAERTGGSVSTLTIQRTQQEDSAVYLCASSSHGRSGELFFGEGSRLTVL.

In the case of this clonotype: A read error may produce the germline difference seen at one junction end. This chain joins TRBV6-1 and TRBJ2-4; TRBD2 matches at 10 bases. Germline assignment: CDR1 MNHNS and CDR2 SASEGT. This CDR3 comprises 20 residues. The CDR3 sequence is CASSEGSGLAGEGAKNIQYF. The DNA for the CDR3 is TGTGCCAGCAGCGAAGGTTCCGGGCTAGCGGGAGAGGGAGCCAAAAACATTCAGTACTTC.

This clonotype was counted ten times or more. The chain links TRBV20-1 to TRBJ2-6, with D hard to call. Germline-derived CDR1 and CDR2 are DFQATT and SNEGSKA (reference sequence). The germline V and J ends were trimmed by 6 bases and 0 bases, with 9 bases remaining between them. The length of the CDR3 is 14 residues. CDR3 amino acids: CSAPLDSGANVLTF. The CDR3 DNA follows: TGCAGTGCCCCACTCGACTCTGGGGCCAACGTCCTGACTTTC.

This chain uses TRBV6-5 with TRBJ1-1; tentatively, D is TRBD1 (5 bases). Trimming cost V 2 bases and J 4 bases, with 11 bases left between them. The length of the CDR3 is 14 residues. Per germline, CDR1 MNHEY and CDR2 SVGAGI. The CDR3: CASSYLEGATEAFF. In DNA form, the CDR3 reads TGTGCCAGCAGTTACCTCGAAGGGGCCACTGAAGCTTTCTTT.

This clonotype was detected only a few times. The gene calls are TRBV12-3 or TRBV12-4 and TRBJ1-4; no reliable D call. V shed 3 bases and J shed 0 bases, with 8 bases lying between them. This CDR3 region has 15 residues. The CDR3 region is CASSLQEATNEKLFF. The CDR3 nucleotides read TGTGCCAGCAGTTTGCAGGAGGCAACTAATGAAAAACTGTTTTTT.

The chain is built from TRBV20-1 and TRBJ2-2; D may match TRBD1 or TRBD2 (6 bases each). V was clipped by 3 bases and J by 4 bases, with 15 bases between them. Germline CDR1 DFQATT, CDR2 SNEGSKA (reference sequence). This CDR3 contains 15 residues. The CDR3 sequence: CSARGAIGGTGELFF. CDR3 nucleotide sequence: TGCAGTGCTAGGGGGGCTATCGGGGGCACCGGGGAGCTGTTTTTT.

The chain links TRBV15 to TRBJ1-3, with D unresolved. Trimming took off 5 bases at V and 0 bases at J, with 11 bases between the two ends. CDR3 length: 15 residues. In germline, CDR1 is LNHNV, CDR2 YYDKDF (reference sequence). CDR3 coding DNA: TGTGCCACCAGCCCAGACGGGAACTCTGGAAACACCATATATTTT. As protein: CATSPDGNSGNTIYF.

This clonotype came up a few times. The chain links TRBV5-1 to TRBJ2-2; D gene ambiguous. CDR3 size: 14 residues. Germline V gene sequence: CDR1 SGHRS, CDR2 YFSETQ. The germline V and J ends were trimmed by 6 bases and 1 base, with 10 bases remaining between them. The CDR3 sequence: CASKKDGNTGELFF. The DNA of the CDR3 is TGCGCCAGCAAAAAGGATGGGAACACCGGGGAGCTGTTTTTT.

V gene TRBV5-1 combines with J gene TRBJ2-1; 8 positions agree with TRBD1. The length of the CDR3 is 13 residues. The germline CDR1 and CDR2 sequences are SGHRS and YFSETQ. V trimming: 7 bases; J trimming: 8 bases; junction bases outside the gene matches: 8. In nucleotides, the CDR3 is TGCGCCAGCTCCCACCCAGGGGGCCATGAGCAGTTCTTC. Its translation is CASSHPGGHEQFF.

This rearrangement joins TRBV7-9 to TRBJ2-7; no firm D call. Per the germline V gene, CDR1 is SEHNR and CDR2 is FQNEAQ (reference sequence). The CDR3 runs 12 residues. V lost 5 bases and J lost 5, with 10 bases in between. The CDR3 reads CASSPSYDEQYF. The CDR3 DNA is TGTGCCAGCAGCCCGTCATATGACGAGCAGTACTTC.

The sample holds many counts of this clonotype. The J gene is TRBJ1-2, the V gene TRBV20-1; D gene unclear. V dropped 3 bases and J dropped 5 bases, with 7 bases sitting between them. Germline CDR1 is DFQATT and CDR2 is SNEGSKA (reference sequence). The CDR3 runs to 11 residues. This chain's CDR3 is CSASSPYGYTF. CDR3 bases: TGCAGTGCTAGTTCCCCTTATGGCTACACCTTC.

This clonotype occurred a few times. This chain uses TRBV29-1 with TRBJ2-1; D is undetermined. This CDR3 comprises 13 residues. Germline values: CDR1 SQVTM, CDR2 ANQGSEA. The V and J ends lost 7 bases and 0 bases respectively, with 10 bases between them. For the CDR3, the DNA is TGCAGCGCCCCCAAGAGCTCCTACAATGAGCAGTTCTTC. Encoded protein: CSAPKSSYNEQFF.

This clonotype was counted many times. The chain recombines TRBV18 with TRBJ1-1; the D gene is possibly TRBD1 (5 bases). V was trimmed by 6 bases and J by 3 bases, leaving 11 bases between them. CDR3 size: 13 residues. Germline loops: CDR1 KGHSH, CDR2 LQKENI. CDR3 in DNA: TGTGCCAGCTCGACAGTCCCGGACACTGAAGCTTTCTTT. This encodes CASSTVPDTEAFF.

The V and J genes are TRBV4-1 and TRBJ2-7; D is unresolved. The germline gives CDR1 MGHRA, CDR2 YSYEKL. This CDR3 region has 14 residues. The ends were cut back, 3 bases at V and 3 bases at J, with 12 bases in the middle. CDR3 region: CASSHFFPDYEQYF. CDR3 nucleotides: TGCGCCAGCAGCCACTTTTTTCCCGACTACGAGCAGTACTTC.

This clonotype has a single count. The chain links TRBV20-1 to TRBJ2-5; D may correspond to TRBD1 or TRBD2 (5 bases each). V was trimmed by 7 bases and J by 1 base, leaving 7 bases between them. The germline CDR1 and CDR2 sequences are DFQATT and SNEGSKA (reference sequence). The CDR3 sequence is 11 residues long. The CDR3 is CSGDAQETQYF. CDR3 bases: TGCAGTGGGGACGCCCAAGAGACCCAGTACTTC.